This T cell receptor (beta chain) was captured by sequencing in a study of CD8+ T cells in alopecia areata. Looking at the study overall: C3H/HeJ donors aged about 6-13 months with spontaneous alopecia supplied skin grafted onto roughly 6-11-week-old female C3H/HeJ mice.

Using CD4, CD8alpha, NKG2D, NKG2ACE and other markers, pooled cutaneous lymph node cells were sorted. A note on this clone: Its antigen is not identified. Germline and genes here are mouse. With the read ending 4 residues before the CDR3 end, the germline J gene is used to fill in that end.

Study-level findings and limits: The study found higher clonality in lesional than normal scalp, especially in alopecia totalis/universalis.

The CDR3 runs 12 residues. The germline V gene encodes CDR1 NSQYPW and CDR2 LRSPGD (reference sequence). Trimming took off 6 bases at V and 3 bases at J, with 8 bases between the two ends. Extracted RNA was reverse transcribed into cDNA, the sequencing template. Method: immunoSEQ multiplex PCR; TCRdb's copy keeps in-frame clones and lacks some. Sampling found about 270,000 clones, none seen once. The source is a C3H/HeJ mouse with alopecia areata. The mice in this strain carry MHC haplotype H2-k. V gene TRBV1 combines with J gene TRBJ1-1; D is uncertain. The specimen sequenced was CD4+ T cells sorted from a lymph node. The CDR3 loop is CTCSQADTEVFF. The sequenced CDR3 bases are TGCACCTGCAGCCAGGCGGACACA. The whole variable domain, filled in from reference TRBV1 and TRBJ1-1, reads VTLLEQNPRWRLVPRGQAVNLRCILKNSQYPWMSWYQQDLQKQLQWLFTLRSPGDKEVKSLPGADYLATRVTDTELRLQVANMSQGRTLYCTCSQADTEVFFGKGTRLTVV.